The next 21 T cell receptor beta chains were all read from a single sample in a study of cytomegalovirus exposure and HLA in healthy donors. The PCR employed 60 Vbeta primers together with 13 Jbeta primers. The data were produced by immunoSEQ multiplex PCR, yet TCRdb's version contains in-frame clones alone and is incomplete. Of approximately 180,000 clones listed, 73% are singletons. The material sequenced was PBMCs. The receptors were sampled from a woman younger than 45 in good health and CMV-seronegative.

This chain links TRBV7-2 with TRBJ1-2, with 9 bases lining up with TRBD1. Germline CDR1 and CDR2: SGHTA and FQGNSA. V dropped 4 bases and J dropped 4; count of bases not matched to a gene: 19. The CDR3 contains 19 residues. The DNA for the CDR3 is TGTGCCAGCAGCTCAAACAGGGGGCGCGGTGGGACTAAGGGCTATGGCTACACCTTC. It yields the protein CASSSNRGRGGTKGYGYTF.

The gene calls are TRBV4-1 and TRBJ2-7; 7 bases agree with TRBD1. Unmatched junction bases numbered 2, after V lost 4 bases and J lost 2 bases. The length of the CDR3 is 13 residues. The germline V gene has CDR1 MGHRA and CDR2 YSYEKL. The CDR3 DNA follows: TGCGCCAGCAGCCCCGGACAGGCCTACGAGCAGTACTTC. Its protein is CASSPGQAYEQYF.

V is TRBV11-2 and J is TRBJ2-7; D unresolved. This CDR3 has 12 residues. Germline V gene sequence: CDR1 SGHAT, CDR2 FQNNGV. Trimming left V 8 bases short and J 4 bases short, with 12 bases between. The DNA of the CDR3 is TGTGCCAGCGTCTCGGCGACTTACGAGCAGTACTTC. As protein: CASVSATYEQYF.

The chain recombines TRBV7-2 with TRBJ1-2, with 7 bases lining up with TRBD1. From germline, CDR1 is SGHTA and CDR2 FQGNSA. The CDR3 has 16 residues. Trimming removed 5 bases from V and 2 bases from J; junction bases left unmatched: 11. CDR3 nucleotides: TGTGCCAGCAGCGGGCTCCCAAAACAGGGGAACTATGGCTACACCTTC. This sequence encodes CASSGLPKQGNYGYTF.

This clone turned up a few times. The chain employs TRBV4-1 and TRBJ1-4; TRBD1 is a possible D gene (6 bases). CDR3 length equals 15 residues. Per the germline V gene, CDR1 is MGHRA and CDR2 is YSYEKL. V was shortened by 4 bases and J by 6 bases, with 15 bases between the two germline ends. DNA of the CDR3: TGCGCCAGCAGCCTAACAGGGTTGAGGTATGAAAAACTGTTTTTT. The encoded protein is CASSLTGLRYEKLFF.

This clone has only one observation. CDR3: CASSLAPDRVGQPQHF. The CDR3 DNA reads as TGTGCCAGCAGCTTAGCACCGGACAGGGTCGGGCAGCCCCAGCATTTT. The rearrangement uses TRBV7-8 and TRBJ1-5; 8 nucleotides match TRBD1. The ends lost 0 bases at V and 7 bases at J; junction bases unmatched: 8. CDR1 is SGHVS, CDR2 FQNEAQ, per germline. This CDR3 comprises 16 residues.

V gene TRBV6-5 combines with J gene TRBJ1-3, with D maybe TRBD1 (6 bases). Germline-derived CDR1 and CDR2 are MNHEY and SVGAGI. Between the trimmed V and J ends, which lost 7 bases and 0 bases, there was a span of 10 bases. The CDR3 length is 14 residues. The CDR3 DNA reads as TGTGCCAGCACCAGGGGACCCTCTGGAAACACCATATATTTT. Translation gives CASTRGPSGNTIYF.

This clone has just one count. J is TRBJ2-7 and V is TRBV5-8; 7 bases agree with TRBD1. With V trimmed by 4 bases and J by 4 bases, 11 bases remained unmatched. The CDR3 is 15 amino acids. Germline CDR1 reads SGHTS; CDR2 reads YDEGEE. The CDR3 DNA sequence: TGTGCCAGCAGCGAACTTCAGGGGGAGATATACGAGCAGTACTTC. Translated, it gives CASSELQGEIYEQYF.

V is TRBV27 and J is TRBJ2-2; 12 bases map to TRBD2. Germline loops: CDR1 MNHEY, CDR2 SMNVEV (reference sequence). V lost 4 bases and J lost 4; bases outside the gene matches: 4. CDR3 length equals 16 residues. DNA for the CDR3: TGTGCCAGCAGTTCAGGACTAGCGGGACCCACCGGGGAGCTGTTTTTT. Protein: CASSSGLAGPTGELFF.

The genes are TRBV30 and TRBJ2-2; D possibly corresponds to TRBD2 (6 bases). This CDR3 region has 15 residues. Looked up from germline, CDR1 is GTSNPN and CDR2 is SVGIG (reference sequence). V gave up 3 bases and J gave up 6 bases, with 17 bases separating them. CDR3 protein: CAWSLGSGDAGELFF. The DNA of the CDR3 is TGTGCCTGGAGCCTAGGTAGCGGCGACGCCGGGGAGCTGTTTTTT.

The J gene is TRBJ1-2, the V gene TRBV6-5; the D is unclear. The CDR3 is 15 residues long. Trimming took off 0 bases at V and 0 bases at J, with 8 bases between the two ends. Per germline, CDR1 MNHEY and CDR2 SVGAGI. For the CDR3, the DNA is TGTGCCAGCAGTTACTCGTCGTTTTCTAACTATGGCTACACCTTC. As protein: CASSYSSFSNYGYTF.

This clone showed up just a few times. The chain is built from TRBV5-4 and TRBJ1-2, with TRBD1 identical over 10 bases. In germline, CDR1 is SGHNT, CDR2 YYREEE (reference sequence). Trimming took 5 bases from V and 5 from J; bases not matched to a gene: 12. This CDR3 has 16 residues. The CDR3 reads CASSRLMGQGLYGYTF. As DNA, the CDR3 is TGTGCCAGCAGTCGACTAATGGGACAGGGGCTGTATGGCTACACCTTC.

The CDR3 here is CASTENSGANVLTF. CDR3 in DNA: TGTGCCAGCACCGAGAACTCTGGGGCCAACGTCCTGACTTTC. The chain carries TRBV7-9 and TRBJ2-6; D is undetermined. CDR1 is SEHNR and CDR2 is FQNEAQ in the germline V gene (reference sequence). CDR3 length equals 14 residues. Trimming took 7 bases from V and 0 from J, leaving 7 bases between them.

There are a few counts of this clone. The chain uses TRBV27 and TRBJ2-7; 8 nucleotides align to TRBD2. The junction had 7 bases not matched to a gene; V was cut back by 1 base and J by 2 bases. CDR1 is MNHEY, CDR2 SMNVEV, per germline (reference sequence). The CDR3 consists of 16 residues. For the CDR3, the DNA is TGTGCCAGCAGTTTATTCAGTAGCGGGATGACCTACGAGCAGTACTTC. It translates to CASSLFSSGMTYEQYF.

CDR3 loop: CASRGGGEGGQPQHF. The CDR3 bases are TGTGCCAGTAGGGGGGGAGGGGAGGGCGGTCAGCCCCAGCATTTT. The chain carries TRBV19 and TRBJ1-5; the D gene is possibly TRBD1 (5 bases). Germline CDR1 is LNHDA and CDR2 is SQIVND (reference sequence). CDR3 length equals 15 residues. V was cut by 6 bases and J by 6 bases, with 18 bases left in between.

In nucleotides, the CDR3 is TGTGCCAGTAGAGGGGACAGGTCCATTGGCTCGCAGTACTTC. Translated: CASRGDRSIGSQYF. This chain links TRBV19 with TRBJ2-7, with 8 bases lining up with TRBD1. CDR3 length equals 14 residues. CDR1 and CDR2 from the germline V gene are LNHDA and SQIVND (reference sequence). V trimming: 6 bases; J trimming: 9 bases; junction bases outside the gene matches: 13.

This clone was detected once. V and J are TRBV18 and TRBJ2-7; 9 nucleotides match TRBD1. Per the germline V gene, CDR1 is KGHSH and CDR2 is LQKENI. The CDR3 spans 16 residues. Trimming at V came to 3 bases and at J to 2 bases, leaving 8 bases not matched to a gene. CDR3 residues: CASSPTGTGRTYEQYF. The CDR3 region has the DNA TGTGCCAGCTCACCGACCGGGACAGGGAGAACCTACGAGCAGTACTTC.

The chain has TRBV6-1 and TRBJ1-2, with 7 bases identical to TRBD1. In germline, CDR1 is MNHNS, CDR2 SASEGT. The CDR3 is made up of 15 amino acids. V shed 5 bases, J shed 4 bases, and the junction held 10 bases outside the gene matches. For the CDR3, the DNA is TGTGCCAGCAGTCCAACAGGGGAACGCGTCTATGGCTACACCTTC. Its protein product is CASSPTGERVYGYTF.

The CDR3 spells CASNRVDTEAFF. In DNA form, the CDR3 reads TGTGCCAGCAACAGGGTTGACACTGAAGCTTTCTTT. V is TRBV7-9 and J is TRBJ1-1, with a possible D match to TRBD1 (6 bases). CDR1 and CDR2 from the germline V gene are SEHNR and FQNEAQ (reference sequence). The CDR3 is 12 amino acids. V lost 7 bases to trimming and J lost 3 bases, with 9 bases between them.

V gene TRBV6-4 combines with J gene TRBJ2-7; D may be TRBD1 (6 bases). This CDR3 has 15 amino acids. Germline lookup yields CDR1 MRHNA and CDR2 SNTAGT. V lost 3 bases to trimming and J lost 2 bases, with 14 bases between them. The CDR3 bases are TGTGCCAGCAGTGAGGTGGCTACAGGGCCCTACGAGCAGTACTTC. This codes for CASSEVATGPYEQYF.

The chain carries TRBV19 and TRBJ1-1; TRBD1 might be the D (5 bases). The V and J ends lost 4 bases and 1 base respectively, with 10 bases between them. Germline values: CDR1 LNHDA, CDR2 SQIVND (reference sequence). CDR3 size: 14 residues. The CDR3 loop reads CASSKWQGNTEAFF. CDR3 sequence (DNA): TGTGCCAGTAGTAAGTGGCAGGGGAACACTGAAGCTTTCTTT. The full variable domain, in which reference TRBV19 and TRBJ1-1 provide the parts outside the CDR3, is DGGITQSPKYLFRKEGQNVTLSCEQNLNHDAMYWYRQDPGQGLRLIYYSQIVNDFQKGDIAEGYSVSREKKESFPLTVTSAQKNPTAFYLCASSKWQGNTEAFFGQGTRLTVV.